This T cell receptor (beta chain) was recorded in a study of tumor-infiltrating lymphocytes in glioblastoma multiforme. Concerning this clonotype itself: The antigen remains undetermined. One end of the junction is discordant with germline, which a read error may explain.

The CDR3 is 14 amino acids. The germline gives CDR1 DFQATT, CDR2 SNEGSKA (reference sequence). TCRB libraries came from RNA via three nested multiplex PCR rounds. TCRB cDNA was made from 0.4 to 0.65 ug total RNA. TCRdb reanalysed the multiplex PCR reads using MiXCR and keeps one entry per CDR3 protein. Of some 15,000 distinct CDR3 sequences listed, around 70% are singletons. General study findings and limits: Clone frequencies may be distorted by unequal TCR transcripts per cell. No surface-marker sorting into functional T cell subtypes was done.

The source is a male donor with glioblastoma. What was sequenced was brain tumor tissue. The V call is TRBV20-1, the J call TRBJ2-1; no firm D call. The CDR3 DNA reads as TGCAATGCTAGAGTGGCACTAACGGACAATGAGCAGTTCTTC. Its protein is CNARVALTDNEQFF.